The present T cell receptor (beta chain) was sequenced within a study of blood T cell repertoires in COVID-19. Between the trimmed V and J ends, which lost 0 bases and 2 bases, there was a span of 6 bases. CDR1 is LGHNA, CDR2 YSLEER, per germline. The CDR3 covers 14 residues. The protocol was immunoSEQ multiplex PCR, while the TCRdb copy is restricted to in-frame clones and leaves out a portion. This sample yields 55,000 to 65,000 clones, of which approximately 91% are seen a single time; roughly 1.7% belongs to the top ten. The TCR sequence derives from a human donor in a cohort sampled during active COVID-19. What was sequenced was peripheral blood. The gene calls are TRBV4-3 and TRBJ2-3; D remains ambiguous. The CDR3: CASSQDSVTDTQYF. CDR3 sequence (DNA): TGCGCCAGCAGCCAAGATTCCGTCACAGATACGCAGTATTTT.